This TCR beta chain came from a study of blood T cell repertoires in COVID-19. The CDR3 length is 13 residues. Germline assignment: CDR1 MDHEN and CDR2 SYDVKM. Trimming removed 4 bases from V and 3 bases from J, with 10 bases in between. Assay used: immunoSEQ multiplex PCR; TCRdb lists only in-frame clones, some missing. Of fewer than 300,000 clones in the sample, roughly 88% were seen once. The chain links TRBV28 to TRBJ2-7; a possible D gene is TRBD1 (5 bases). The clonotype originates from a human donor with COVID-19, enrolled during active disease. The donor label of this sample is uncertain. The source material was peripheral blood. The CDR3: CASSSGQGYEQYF. The DNA of the CDR3 is TGTGCCAGCAGTTCCGGACAAGGCTACGAGCAGTACTTC.